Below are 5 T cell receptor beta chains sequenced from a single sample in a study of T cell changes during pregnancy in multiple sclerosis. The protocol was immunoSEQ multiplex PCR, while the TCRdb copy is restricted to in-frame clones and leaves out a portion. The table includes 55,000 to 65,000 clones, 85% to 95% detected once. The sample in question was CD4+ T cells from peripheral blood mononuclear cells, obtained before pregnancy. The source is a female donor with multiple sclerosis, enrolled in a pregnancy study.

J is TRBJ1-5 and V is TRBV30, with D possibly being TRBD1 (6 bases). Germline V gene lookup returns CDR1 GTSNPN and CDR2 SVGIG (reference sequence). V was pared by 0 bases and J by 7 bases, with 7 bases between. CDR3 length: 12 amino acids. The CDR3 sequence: CAWSVQGQPQHF. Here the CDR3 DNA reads TGTGCCTGGAGTGTACAGGGACAGCCCCAGCATTTT.

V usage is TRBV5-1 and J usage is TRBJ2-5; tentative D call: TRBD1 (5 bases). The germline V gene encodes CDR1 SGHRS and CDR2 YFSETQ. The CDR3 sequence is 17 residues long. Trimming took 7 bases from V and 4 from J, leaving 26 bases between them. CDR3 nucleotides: TGCGCCAGCCGCCCCTCCAACAGGTCTTATCGTTTAGAGACCCAGTACTTC. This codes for CASRPSNRSYRLETQYF.

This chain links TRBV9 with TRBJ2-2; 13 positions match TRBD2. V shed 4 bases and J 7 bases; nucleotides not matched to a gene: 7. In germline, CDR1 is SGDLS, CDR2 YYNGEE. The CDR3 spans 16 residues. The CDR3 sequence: CASSPRTSGSYGELFF. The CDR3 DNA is TGTGCCAGCAGCCCACGGACTAGCGGGAGTTACGGGGAGCTGTTTTTT.

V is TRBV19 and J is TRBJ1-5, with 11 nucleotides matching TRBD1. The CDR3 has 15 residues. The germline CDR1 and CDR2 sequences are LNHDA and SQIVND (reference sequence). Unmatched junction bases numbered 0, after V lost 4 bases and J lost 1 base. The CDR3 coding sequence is TGTGCCAGTAGTAGGGACAGGGGGAGCAATCAGCCCCAGCATTTT. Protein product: CASSRDRGSNQPQHF.

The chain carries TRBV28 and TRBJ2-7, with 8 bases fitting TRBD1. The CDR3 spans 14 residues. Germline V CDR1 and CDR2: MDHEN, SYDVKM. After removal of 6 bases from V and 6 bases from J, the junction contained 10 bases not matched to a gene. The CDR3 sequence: CASRPGQVYSEQYF. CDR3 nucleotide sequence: TGTGCCAGCAGACCGGGACAGGTTTATTCCGAGCAGTACTTC.